This T cell receptor beta chain was documented in a study of T cell repertoires in cytomegalovirus infection. Study outcomes and limitations: The cumulative frequency of public TCR beta families distinguished individuals who carried CMV together with the relevant HLA.

Germline CDR1 reads MNHNY; CDR2 reads SVGAGI (reference sequence). This CDR3 contains 14 residues. Between the trimmed V and J ends, which lost 7 bases and 0 bases, there was a span of 13 bases. TCRdb processed the reads anew with MiXCR; each CDR3 protein has one entry. The sample carries about 260,000 distinct CDR3 sequences, approximately 10% recorded once. This clonotype was seen repeatedly, ten times or more. Its target is unknown. This receptor was taken from a human donor in good health (CMV status not recorded). Some clones in this sample may be carry-over from other donors' samples. This chain connects TRBV6-6 to TRBJ2-7, with D tentatively TRBD1 (5 bases). The sequencing input was PBMCs. CDR3 sequence: CASNKGRGSYEQYF. The DNA of the CDR3 is TGTGCCAGCAATAAGGGAAGGGGCTCCTACGAGCAGTACTTC.